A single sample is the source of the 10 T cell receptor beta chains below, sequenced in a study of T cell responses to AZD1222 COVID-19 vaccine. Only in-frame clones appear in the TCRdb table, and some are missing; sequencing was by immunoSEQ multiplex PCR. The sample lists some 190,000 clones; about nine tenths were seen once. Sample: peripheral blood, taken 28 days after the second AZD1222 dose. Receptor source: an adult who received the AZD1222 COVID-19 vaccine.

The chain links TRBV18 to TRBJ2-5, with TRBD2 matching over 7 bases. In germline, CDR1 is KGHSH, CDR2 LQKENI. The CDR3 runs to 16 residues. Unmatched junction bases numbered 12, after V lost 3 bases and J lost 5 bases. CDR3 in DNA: TGTGCCAGCTCACCGCAACCGGGAGGTATGGGGGAGACCCAGTACTTC. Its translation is CASSPQPGGMGETQYF.

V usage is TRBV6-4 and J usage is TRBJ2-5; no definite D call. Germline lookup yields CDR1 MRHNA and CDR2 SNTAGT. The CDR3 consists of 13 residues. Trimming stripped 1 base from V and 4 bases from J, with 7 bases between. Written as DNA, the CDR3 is TGTGCCAGCAGTGACTACCCAGGAGAGACCCAGTACTTC. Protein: CASSDYPGETQYF.

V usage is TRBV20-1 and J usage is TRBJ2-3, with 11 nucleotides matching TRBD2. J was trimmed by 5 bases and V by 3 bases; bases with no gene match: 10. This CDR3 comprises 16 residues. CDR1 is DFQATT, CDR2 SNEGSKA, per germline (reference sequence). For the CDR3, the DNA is TGCAGTGCTAGTGTGCTAGCGGGAGGTTCGGGAGATACGCAGTATTTT. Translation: CSASVLAGGSGDTQYF.

CDR3 loop: CAISDHGRANTGELFF. CDR3 DNA sequence: TGTGCCATCAGTGATCACGGGAGGGCCAACACCGGGGAGCTGTTTTTT. The V and J genes are TRBV10-3 and TRBJ2-2, with 8 bases matching TRBD2. Per the germline V gene, CDR1 is ENHRY and CDR2 is SYGVKD. The CDR3 is 16 residues long. V lost 3 bases and J lost 2; bases outside the gene matches: 5.

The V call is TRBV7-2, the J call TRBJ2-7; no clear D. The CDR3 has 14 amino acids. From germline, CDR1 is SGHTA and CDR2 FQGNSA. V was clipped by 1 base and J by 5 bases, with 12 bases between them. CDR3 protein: CASSLDGILDEQYF. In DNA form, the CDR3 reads TGTGCCAGCAGCTTAGACGGTATTTTAGACGAGCAGTACTTC.

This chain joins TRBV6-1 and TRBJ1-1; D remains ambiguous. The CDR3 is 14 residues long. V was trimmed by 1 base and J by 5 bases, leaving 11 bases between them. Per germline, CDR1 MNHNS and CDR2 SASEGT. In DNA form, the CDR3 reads TGTGCCAGCAGTGAAGTAGGAGGGAGAACTGAAGCTTTCTTT. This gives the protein CASSEVGGRTEAFF.

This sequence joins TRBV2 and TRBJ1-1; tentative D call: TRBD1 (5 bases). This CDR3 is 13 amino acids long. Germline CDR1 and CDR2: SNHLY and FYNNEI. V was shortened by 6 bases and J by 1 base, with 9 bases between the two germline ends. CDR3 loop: CASRGTQNTEAFF. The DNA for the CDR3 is TGTGCCAGCAGAGGGACGCAGAACACTGAAGCTTTCTTT. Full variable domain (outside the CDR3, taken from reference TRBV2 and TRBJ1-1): EPEVTQTPSHQVTQMGQEVILRCVPISNHLYFYWYRQILGQKVEFLVSFYNNEISEKSEIFDDQFSVERPDGSNFTLKIRSTKLEDSAMYFCASRGTQNTEAFFGQGTRLTVV.

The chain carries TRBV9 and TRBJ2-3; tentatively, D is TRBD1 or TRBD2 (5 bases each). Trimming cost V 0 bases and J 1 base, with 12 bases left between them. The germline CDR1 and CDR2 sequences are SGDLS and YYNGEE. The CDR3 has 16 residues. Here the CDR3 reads CASSVAGLAGTDTQYF. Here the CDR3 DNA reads TGTGCCAGCAGCGTAGCGGGGCTAGCCGGCACAGATACGCAGTATTTT.

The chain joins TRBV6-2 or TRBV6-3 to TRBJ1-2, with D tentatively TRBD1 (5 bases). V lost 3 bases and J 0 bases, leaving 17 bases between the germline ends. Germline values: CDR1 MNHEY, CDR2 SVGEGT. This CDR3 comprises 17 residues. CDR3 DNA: TGTGCCAGCAGTTATGATCCGGGACGGTCAGCTAACTATGGCTACACCTTC. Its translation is CASSYDPGRSANYGYTF.

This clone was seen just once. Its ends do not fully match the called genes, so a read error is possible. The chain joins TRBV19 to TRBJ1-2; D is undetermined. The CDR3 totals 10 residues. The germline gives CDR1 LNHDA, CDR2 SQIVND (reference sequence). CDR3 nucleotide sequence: TGCTCTTCTGGGCACCATGGCTACACCTTC. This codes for CSSGHHGYTF.